This T cell receptor (beta chain) comes out of a study of Graves' ophthalmopathy and Graves' hyperthyroidism. In its sample, this clonotype was seen many times. Its antigen remains unknown. Enrollment excluded any patients with other autoimmune diseases, uncontrolled infections, pregnancy or lactation. The diagnostic workup employed clinical symptoms, serum thyroxine, TRAb, thyroid ultrasound and orbital computed tomography. Amplified material comprised TCR beta CDR3 regions derived from RNA transcripts. The workflow started with a first-round RT-PCR run with HTBI primers and then moved on to a second-round multiplex PCR. Using its own MiXCR run on the multiplex PCR reads, TCRdb lists one record per CDR3 protein. The sample lists about 740,000 distinct CDR3 sequences, about 44% seen once, with 44% in the top ten. Study conclusions and caveats: Detected in blood as well were most expanded thyroid clonotypes with frequency above 0.001.

This TCR came from an adult man with Graves' ophthalmopathy. Sequencing was carried out using peripheral blood.

CDR3 in DNA: TGTGCCAGCAGCCGATCCGGGGGGTACGAGCAGTACTTC. This sequence encodes CASSRSGGYEQYF. The V gene is TRBV7-2, the J gene TRBJ2-7; the match to TRBD2 covers 7 bases. This CDR3 has 13 amino acids. CDR1 is SGHTA, CDR2 FQGNSA, per germline. Unmatched junction bases numbered 5, after V lost 5 bases and J lost 4 bases. Using reference TRBV7-2 and TRBJ2-7 for the parts outside the CDR3, the full variable domain is GAGVSQSPSNKVTEKGKDVELRCDPISGHTALYWYRQSLGQGLEFLIYFQGNSAPDKSGLPSDRFSAERTGGSVSTLTIQRTQQEDSAVYLCASSRSGGYEQYFGPGTRLTVT.